This TCR beta chain was observed in a study of blood T cells in healthy people across ages. This clonotype was seen a handful of times. A second PCR of 7 to 11 cycles used a sample-barcoded 5' primer and a J-beta primer mix. MiXCR was run by TCRdb on the 5' RACE reads, yielding one entry per CDR3 protein. Altogether about 2 million distinct CDR3 sequences are present, approximately 50% being singletons, with the ten largest covering approximately 2.1%. Per germline, CDR1 SEHNR and CDR2 FQNEAQ (reference sequence). The V and J ends lost 4 bases and 0 bases respectively, with 13 bases between them. The length of the CDR3 is 15 residues.

This sequence joins TRBV7-9 and TRBJ2-7; D is ambiguous. Input material: blood. The clonotype comes from a middle-aged woman in good health. The CDR3 here is CASSSPGEPSYEQYF. The CDR3 bases are TGTGCCAGCAGCTCTCCAGGTGAACCCTCCTACGAGCAGTACTTC.